This entry features one T cell receptor beta chain sequence. No antigen is known for it. The entry originates in a study of Ad26.COV2.S vaccination and SARS-CoV-2 variants. Study details: Participant was drawn from the COV1001 Ad26.COV2.S trial arm. Ad26.COV2.S was injected intramuscularly once or twice, 56 days apart. General study points: Substantial response breadth was reportedly seen for spike-specific CD8+ and CD4+ T cells after vaccination. Non-spike TCR breadth showed similarity between vaccine and placebo recipients.

The treatment is: roughly 20 received Ad26.COV2.S at low or high dose, single or two shots; 5 received placebo; per-sample allocation not given. On day 63 after the first injection, vaccine and placebo recipients gave samples. Data came from immunoSEQ multiplex PCR; TCRdb stores just in-frame clones and leaves some out. This table has some 640,000 clones, more than 70% appearing once. CDR1 and CDR2 (germline): MNHEY, SVGEGT. With 0 bases removed from V and 10 bases from J, the gap between germline ends came to 22 bases. The CDR3 runs 18 residues. The sequence came from a person between 18 and 60 years old who received the Ad26.COV2.S COVID-19 vaccine or a placebo. The chain links TRBV6-2 or TRBV6-3 to TRBJ1-6, with a tentative D call TRBD1 (6 bases). The input for sequencing was peripheral blood, taken in a trial of Ad26.COV2.S vaccine versus placebo. The chain's CDR3 is CASSYSASEGGLYSPLHF. The CDR3 DNA reads TGTGCCAGCAGTTACTCGGCGAGCGAGGGGGGTCTCTACTCACCCCTCCACTTT.